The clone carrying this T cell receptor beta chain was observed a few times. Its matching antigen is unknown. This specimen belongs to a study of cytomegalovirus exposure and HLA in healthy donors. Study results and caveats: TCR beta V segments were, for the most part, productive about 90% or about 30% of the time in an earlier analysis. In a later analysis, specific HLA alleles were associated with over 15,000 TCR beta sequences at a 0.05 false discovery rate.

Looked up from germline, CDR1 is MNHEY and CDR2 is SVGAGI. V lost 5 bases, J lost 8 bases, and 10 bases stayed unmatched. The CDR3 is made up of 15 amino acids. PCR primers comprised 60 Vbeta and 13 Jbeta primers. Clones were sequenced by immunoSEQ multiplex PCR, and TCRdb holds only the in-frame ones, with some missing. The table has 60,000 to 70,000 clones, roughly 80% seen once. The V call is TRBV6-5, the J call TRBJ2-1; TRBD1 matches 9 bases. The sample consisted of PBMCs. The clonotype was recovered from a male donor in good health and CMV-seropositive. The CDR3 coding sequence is TGTGCCAGCAGTCACACCCGGGACAGGGTGGATGAGCAGTTCTTC. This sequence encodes CASSHTRDRVDEQFF.